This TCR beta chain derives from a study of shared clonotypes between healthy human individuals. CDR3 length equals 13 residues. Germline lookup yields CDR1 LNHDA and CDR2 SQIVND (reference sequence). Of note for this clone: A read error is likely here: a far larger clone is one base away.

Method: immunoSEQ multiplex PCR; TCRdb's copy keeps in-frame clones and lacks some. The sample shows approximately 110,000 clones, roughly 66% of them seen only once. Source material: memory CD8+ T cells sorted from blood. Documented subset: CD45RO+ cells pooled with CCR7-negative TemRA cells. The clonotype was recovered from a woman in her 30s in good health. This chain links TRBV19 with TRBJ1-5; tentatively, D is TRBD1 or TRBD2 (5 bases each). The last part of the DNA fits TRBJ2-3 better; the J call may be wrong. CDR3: CASSMWGPQPQYF. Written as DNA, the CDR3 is TGTGCCAGTAGTATGTGGGGACCTCAGCCCCAGTATTTT.